This T cell receptor (beta chain) was obtained from a study of regulatory T cells in long-lasting Graves disease. This clonotype was detected a few times. Described time point: newly diagnosed GD, antithyroid drugs for less than 3 months. Following extraction of RNA from PBMCs, that RNA was used to make the TCR library. The germline gives CDR1 KGHSH, CDR2 LQKENI. The CDR3 spans 15 residues. Trimming pared 4 bases from V and 0 bases from J, leaving 13 bases between. Building of the TCR beta libraries involved iRepertoire HTBI primers and Arm-PCR of CDR3 regions. TCRdb passed the multiplex PCR reads through MiXCR, listing each CDR3 protein once. This table holds hundreds of thousands of distinct CDR3 sequences, about 13% found once. This sample was shared with a second study, whose subject was T cells in Graves' hyperthyroidism and ophthalmopathy. That source notes: Graves' hyperthyroidism qualified as stable when ophthalmopathy did not progress within 18 months. In making diagnoses, clinical symptoms, serum thyroxine and TRAb, thyroid ultrasound and orbital computed tomography were all used. The TCR CDR3 first-round RT-PCR relied on the HTBI primer set. Most thyroid clonotypes expanded above 0.001 were also detected in blood.

The chain employs TRBV18 and TRBJ2-7, with D tentatively TRBD2 (6 bases). This specimen consisted of peripheral blood mononuclear cells (PBMCs), obtained at new diagnosis, from a patient treated with antithyroid drugs. The source is a man aged 30-40 years with Graves disease. CDR3: CASSLGTAPSYEQYF. CDR3 DNA: TGTGCCAGCTCACTCGGGACTGCACCCTCCTACGAGCAGTACTTC.